The 15 T cell receptor beta chains in this list originate from one sample, sequenced in a study of T cell changes during pregnancy in multiple sclerosis. Using immunoSEQ multiplex PCR, the repertoire was profiled, and TCRdb retains in-frame clones only, with some absent. The sample holds 95,000 to 150,000 clones, approximately 95% seen once. The sequencing here drew on peripheral blood, taken before pregnancy. These receptor sequences come from a female donor with multiple sclerosis, enrolled in a pregnancy study.

The chain recombines TRBV7-9 with TRBJ1-4; D possibly corresponds to TRBD1 (5 bases). Trimming removed 0 bases at V and 5 bases at J, with 10 bases between. The CDR3 covers 15 residues. Germline V lookup: CDR1 SEHNR, CDR2 FQNEAQ (reference sequence). CDR3 residues: CASSLAPRVNEKLFF. The CDR3 DNA reads TGTGCCAGCAGCTTAGCGCCCAGGGTGAATGAAAAACTGTTTTTT. Full variable domain (remainder filled in from reference TRBV7-9 and TRBJ1-4): DTGVSQNPRHKITKRGQNVTFRCDPISEHNRLYWYRQTLGQGPEFLTYFQNEAQLEKSRLLSDRFSAERPKGSFSTLEIQRTEQGDSAMYLCASSLAPRVNEKLFFGSGTQLSVL.

This chain links TRBV6-4 with TRBJ1-2, with a possible D match to TRBD1 (5 bases). Looked up from germline, CDR1 is MRHNA and CDR2 is SNTAGT. Trimming removed 6 bases at V and 8 bases at J, with 16 bases between. The CDR3 has 13 residues. The CDR3 reads CASSAQGLGGYTF. DNA for the CDR3: TGTGCCAGCAGCGCTCAGGGTCTAGGAGGCTACACCTTC.

The genes are TRBV4-2 and TRBJ2-3; the match to TRBD2 covers 9 bases. CDR1 and CDR2 from the germline V gene are LGHNA and YNFKEQ. V was clipped by 0 bases and J by 4 bases; unmatched bases: 8. The CDR3 is 17 amino acids. The CDR3 reads CASSQDPAGGLSDTQYF. The CDR3 nucleotides are TGTGCCAGCAGCCAAGATCCGGCGGGGGGGCTGTCAGATACGCAGTATTTT.

The sample holds one count of this clone. This specimen includes other DNA sequences encoding the same CDR3. V and J are TRBV30 and TRBJ1-4; no definite D call. The germline V and J ends were trimmed by 0 bases and 8 bases, with 4 bases remaining between them. This CDR3 has 11 amino acids. Germline loops: CDR1 GTSNPN, CDR2 SVGIG (reference sequence). The CDR3 region has the DNA TGTGCCTGGAGTGTCGGGGAAAAACTGTTTTTT. As protein: CAWSVGEKLFF.

This sequence joins TRBV6-1 and TRBJ1-6, with a weak D call TRBD1 (6 bases). This CDR3 region has 15 residues. Per the germline V gene, CDR1 is MNHNS and CDR2 is SASEGT. Trimming pared 6 bases from V and 9 bases from J, leaving 18 bases between. The CDR3 coding sequence is TGTGCCAGCAGCCAGAGACAGGCAGCGAGTTCACCCCTCCACTTT. Its translation is CASSQRQAASSPLHF.

The chain combines TRBV28 with TRBJ2-7; D call uncertain. V lost 6 bases to trimming and J lost 7 bases, with 10 bases between them. The CDR3 runs 11 residues. Germline V lookup: CDR1 MDHEN, CDR2 SYDVKM. The CDR3 here is CASSALGEQYF. The CDR3 bases are TGTGCCAGCAGCGCCCTAGGTGAGCAGTACTTC.

The CDR3 reads CAIRGTSGEGYTDTQYF. Written as DNA, the CDR3 is TGTGCCATCAGGGGGACTAGCGGGGAGGGTTACACAGATACGCAGTATTTT. The chain links TRBV10-3 to TRBJ2-3; the match to TRBD2 covers 13 bases. Trimming took 6 bases from V and 2 from J; bases not matched to a gene: 8. Germline CDR1 ENHRY, CDR2 SYGVKD. CDR3 length equals 17 residues.

This rearrangement joins TRBV7-3 to TRBJ2-1; 9 bases line up with TRBD1. Germline lookup yields CDR1 SGHTA and CDR2 FQGTGA. The CDR3 has 14 amino acids. The V and J ends lost 2 bases and 6 bases, in that order; junction bases with no gene match: 2. Here the CDR3 reads CASSLLTGGNEQFF. The CDR3 nucleotides are TGTGCCAGCAGCTTACTGACAGGGGGCAATGAGCAGTTCTTC. The whole variable domain, remainder taken from reference TRBV7-3 and TRBJ2-1, is GAGVSQTPSNKVTEKGKYVELRCDPISGHTALYWYRQSLGQGPEFLIYFQGTGAADDSGLPNDRFFAVRPEGSVSTLKIQRTERGDSAVYLCASSLLTGGNEQFFGPGTRLTVL.

The chain carries TRBV30 and TRBJ1-2; a weak D match, TRBD1 (5 bases). The germline V gene encodes CDR1 GTSNPN and CDR2 SVGIG (reference sequence). Trimming left V 0 bases short and J 4 bases short, with 12 bases between. The CDR3 is 14 amino acids. The CDR3 protein is CAWSVLRQGYGYTF. The CDR3 coding sequence is TGTGCCTGGAGTGTTTTACGGCAGGGCTATGGCTACACCTTC.

On this clone itself: This same CDR3 is encoded by further DNA sequences in the sample. This chain joins TRBV7-2 and TRBJ1-2; 9 nucleotides match TRBD1. Unmatched junction bases numbered 5, after V lost 5 bases and J lost 4 bases. The CDR3 contains 14 residues. The V gene's germline CDR1 is SGHTA and CDR2 FQGNSA. The CDR3 nucleotides are TGTGCCAGCAGCACACAGGGGGCAATCTATGGCTACACCTTC. Protein: CASSTQGAIYGYTF.

The gene calls are TRBV4-1 and TRBJ1-1; 9 bases line up with TRBD1. The CDR3 extends over 15 amino acids. Germline lookup yields CDR1 MGHRA and CDR2 YSYEKL. With 4 bases clipped from V and 5 bases from J, the junction kept 8 bases outside the gene matches. The CDR3 nucleotides read TGCGCCAGCAGCCGAGAGACAGGGGGAATGACTGAAGCTTTCTTT. Its protein product is CASSRETGGMTEAFF.

V usage is TRBV5-6 and J usage is TRBJ1-4; a possible D gene is TRBD1 (6 bases). Germline CDR1 is SGHDT and CDR2 is YYEEEE. There are 14 residues in the CDR3. V lost 2 bases and J 5 bases, leaving 10 bases between the germline ends. This CDR3 is CASSLQGWNEKLFF. For the CDR3, the DNA is TGTGCCAGCAGCTTACAGGGTTGGAATGAAAAACTGTTTTTT.

The genes are TRBV9 and TRBJ2-3; tentatively, D is TRBD1 (6 bases). The CDR3 sequence is 16 residues long. The germline V gene has CDR1 SGDLS and CDR2 YYNGEE. V dropped 3 bases and J dropped 5 bases, with 19 bases sitting between them. The CDR3 loop is CASSASLDRTIDTQYF. The CDR3 region has the DNA TGTGCCAGCAGCGCATCCCTAGACAGGACAATAGATACGCAGTATTTT. The variable domain in full, with the rest retrieved from reference TRBV9 and TRBJ2-3, is DSGVTQTPKHLITATGQRVTLRCSPRSGDLSVYWYQQSLDQGLQFLIQYYNGEERAKGNILERFSAQQFPDLHSELNLSSLELGDSALYFCASSASLDRTIDTQYFGPGTRLTVL.

A few counts support this clone. The V gene is TRBV27, the J gene TRBJ2-2; D is possibly TRBD1 (5 bases). The CDR3 is 14 amino acids. Per germline, CDR1 MNHEY and CDR2 SMNVEV (reference sequence). The ends were cut back, 5 bases at V and 4 bases at J, with 11 bases in the middle. CDR3 sequence: CASSPRRGTGELFF. The CDR3 DNA is TGTGCCAGCAGTCCCCGAAGGGGCACCGGGGAGCTGTTTTTT.

V usage is TRBV18 and J usage is TRBJ2-5; D gene uncertain. V gave up 4 bases and J gave up 2 bases, with 8 bases separating them. The CDR3 consists of 13 residues. Germline CDR1 KGHSH, CDR2 LQKENI. The CDR3 coding sequence is TGTGCCAGCTCACAAGACATGCAAGAGACCCAGTACTTC. It encodes CASSQDMQETQYF.